This TCR beta chain is from a study of identical twins. Trimming removed 3 bases from V and 6 bases from J, with 13 bases in between. The germline CDR1 and CDR2 sequences are SGHRS and YFSETQ. CDR3 length: 14 amino acids. In TCRdb, the 5' RACE reads were re-called with MiXCR into one record per CDR3 protein. The table has fewer than 900,000 distinct CDR3 sequences, 21% seen once; the top ten hold about 4.5%. Another study also made use of these data, one on T cells expressing NK-cell markers.

The sample was PBMCs. The clonotype originates from a woman aged 18-29 years in good health. The chain joins TRBV5-1 to TRBJ2-1; either TRBD1 or TRBD2 may fit D (5 bases each). CDR3 nucleotide sequence: TGCGCCAGCAGCTCCCGGGACCCGTCCAATGAGCAGTTCTTC. Amino acids: CASSSRDPSNEQFF.